Listed below are T cell receptor beta chains from one sample, sequenced in a study of human T cells and chemical hapten exposure. TCRdb re-derived calls from the RACE reads in MiXCR, one entry per CDR3 protein. Of more than 75,000 distinct CDR3 sequences in the sample, about a tenth were seen once. The sequences come from whole blood, collected in connection with sensitization to the hapten diphenylcyclopropenone (DPC). The receptors here all came from a woman under 40 with alopecia areata. Some clones in this sample may be carry-over from other donors' samples. The CDR3 runs from the conserved cysteine through the conserved F or W. D genes are given only for firm matches. Not every row has a clone size; where given, it reads once, few, many or a size class.

J,D,V,size,DNA,CDR3
TRBJ2-5,TRBD2,TRBV20-1,many,TGCAGTGCTACCACTAGACTAGCTTTCGAGACCCAGTACTTC,CSATTRLAFETQYF
TRBJ2-6,NA,TRBV6-6,NA,TGTGCCAGCACCCCCTGGGGGAGCTCTGGGGCCAACGTCCTGACTTTC,CASTPWGSSGANVLTF
TRBJ2-5,TRBD1,TRBV12-3/TRBV12-4,few,TGTGCCAGCAGTTTCGGGACAGGGTTGTCCGAGACCCAGTACTTC,CASSFGTGLSETQYF
TRBJ2-7,NA,TRBV28,NA,TGTGCCAGCAGGGGGGGCCCCTACGAGCAGTACTTC,CASRGGPYEQYF
TRBJ2-3,TRBD2,TRBV28,many,TGTGCCAGCAGCCCCCCGGGACTAGCAAGACGGGATACGCAGTATTTT,CASSPPGLARRDTQYF
TRBJ1-1,NA,TRBV18,many,TGTGCCAGCTCGCGACACGTGAACACTGAAGCTTTCTTT,CASSRHVNTEAFF
TRBJ2-7,NA,TRBV5-1,few,TGCGCCAGCGGCCTGGACCCTTGGGCCTACGAGCAGTACTTC,CASGLDPWAYEQYF
TRBJ2-5,NA,TRBV15,many,TGTGCCACCAGCAGAGATCTGGAGGAGACCCAGTACTTC,CATSRDLEETQYF
TRBJ2-7,NA,TRBV29-1,NA,TGCAGCGTTGCCAGGGGAGGAAACGAGCAGTACTTC,CSVARGGNEQYF
TRBJ2-1,NA,TRBV6-5,many,TGTGCCAGCAGTCGAAGACTGAACTCTTACAATGAGCAGTTCTTC,CASSRRLNSYNEQFF
TRBJ1-1,NA,TRBV3-1,NA,TGTGCCAGCAGCCATTTGGACCCCACTGAAGCTTTCTTT,CASSHLDPTEAFF
TRBJ2-3,NA,TRBV4-2,many,TGTGCCAGCAGCCAAGTATTTGGGGGGAGCACAGATACGCAGTATTTT,CASSQVFGGSTDTQYF
TRBJ1-1,NA,TRBV7-2,NA,TGTGCCAGCAGCCACTCACCGGTCACTGAAGCTTTCTTT,CASSHSPVTEAFF
TRBJ1-3,NA,TRBV29-1,NA,TGCAGCGTTGCTGGGCAGGGGGGAAACACCATATATTTT,CSVAGQGGNTIYF
TRBJ2-1,TRBD2,TRBV4-3,NA,TGCGCCAGCAGCCAAGAGCTAGCGGGGGACTACAATGAGCAGTTCTTC,CASSQELAGDYNEQFF
TRBJ2-7,NA,TRBV10-1,many,TGCGCCAGCAGTGCACAGGCGTTTGGAGAGCAGTACTTC,CASSAQAFGEQYF
TRBJ2-1,TRBD1,TRBV20-1,many,TGCAGTGCCCGCATCCAGGGACAGCGCTACAATGAGCAGTTCTTC,CSARIQGQRYNEQFF
TRBJ2-2,NA,TRBV10-3,few,TGTGCCATCAGTGAGCCCACGGGCGGAGATACCGGGGAGCTGTTTTTT,CAISEPTGGDTGELFF
TRBJ2-5,TRBD2,TRBV28,few,TGTGCCAGCAGTCCCAACCCGGATACTAGCGGGAGGGCCCAAGAGACCCAGTACTTC,CASSPNPDTSGRAQETQYF
TRBJ2-6,TRBD1,TRBV6-2/TRBV6-3,many,TGTGCCAGCAGTTCGGGACAGGGGAGCTCTGGGGCCAACGTCCTGACTTTC,CASSSGQGSSGANVLTF
TRBJ2-1,NA,TRBV20-1,many,TGCAGTGCTAGACCCTTAGGTCTCAGTGATCTCGGTGAGCAGTTCTTC,CSARPLGLSDLGEQFF
TRBJ2-7,NA,TRBV9,NA,TGTGTCAGCAGCCCGCGGGGCTTAAGCTCCTACGAGCAGTACTTC,CVSSPRGLSSYEQYF
TRBJ2-1,TRBD2,TRBV28,few,TGTGCCAGCAGTTTTGGGGCTAGCGGGATACATGAGCAGTTCTTC,CASSFGASGIHEQFF